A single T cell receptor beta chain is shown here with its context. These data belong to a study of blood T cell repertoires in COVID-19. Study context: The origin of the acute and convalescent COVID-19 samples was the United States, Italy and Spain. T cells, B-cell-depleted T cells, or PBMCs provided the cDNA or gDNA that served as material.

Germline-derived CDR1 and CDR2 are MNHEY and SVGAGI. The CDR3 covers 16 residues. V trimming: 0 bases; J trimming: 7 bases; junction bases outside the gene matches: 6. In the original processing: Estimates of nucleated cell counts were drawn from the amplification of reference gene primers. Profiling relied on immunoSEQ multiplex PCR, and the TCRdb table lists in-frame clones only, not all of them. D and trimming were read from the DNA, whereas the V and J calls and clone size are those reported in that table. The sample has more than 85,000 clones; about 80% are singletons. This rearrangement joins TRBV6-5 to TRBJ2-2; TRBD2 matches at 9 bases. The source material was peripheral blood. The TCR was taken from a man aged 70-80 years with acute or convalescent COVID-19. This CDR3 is CASSYSGGGANGELFF. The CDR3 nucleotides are TGTGCCAGCAGTTACTCTGGCGGGGGGGCAAACGGGGAGCTGTTTTTT.